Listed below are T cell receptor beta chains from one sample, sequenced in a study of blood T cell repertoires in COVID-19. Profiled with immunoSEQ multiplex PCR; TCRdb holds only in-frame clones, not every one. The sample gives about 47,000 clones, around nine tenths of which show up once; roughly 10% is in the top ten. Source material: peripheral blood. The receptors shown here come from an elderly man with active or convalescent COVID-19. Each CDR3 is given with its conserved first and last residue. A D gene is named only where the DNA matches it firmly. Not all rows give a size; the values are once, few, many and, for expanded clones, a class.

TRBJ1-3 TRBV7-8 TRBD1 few TGTGCCAGCAGCCGCGACAGGGTACTCTCTGGAAACACCATATATTTT CASSRDRVLSGNTIYF
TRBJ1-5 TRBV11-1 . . TGTGCCAGCAGCCTGTTTAGCAATCAGCCCCAGCATTTT CASSLFSNQPQHF
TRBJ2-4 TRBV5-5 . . TGTGCCAGCAGCTTCAGGGAAGGAGTAGCCAAAAACATTCAGTACTTC CASSFREGVAKNIQYF
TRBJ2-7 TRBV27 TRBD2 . TGTGCCAGCAGTTCCCGACTAGCGGGTTCCTACGAGCAGTACTTC CASSSRLAGSYEQYF
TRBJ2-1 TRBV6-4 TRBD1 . TGTGCCAGCAGTATGGACAGGAACAATGAGCAGTTCTTC CASSMDRNNEQFF
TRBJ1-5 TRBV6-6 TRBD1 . TGTGCCAGCAGTCCTAGAACATCGGGACAGAGCAATCAGCCCCAGCATTTT CASSPRTSGQSNQPQHF
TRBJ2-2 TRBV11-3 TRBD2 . TGTGCCAGCAGCCCGGGGCTAGCGGGAGGCGATGGGGAGCTGTTTTTT CASSPGLAGGDGELFF
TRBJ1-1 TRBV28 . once TGTGCCAGCAGCCAAAACAGAGCTTTGAACACTGAAGCTTTCTTT CASSQNRALNTEAFF
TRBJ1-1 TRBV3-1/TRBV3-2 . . TGTGCCAGCAGCCAAGGAACAGGGAGCTCTGAAGCTTTCTTT CASSQGTGSSEAFF
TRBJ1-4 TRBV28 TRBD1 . TGTGCCAGCAGGGCACCGTCAGGACAGGGCAGGGAAAAACTGTTTTTT CASRAPSGQGREKLFF
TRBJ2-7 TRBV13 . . TGTGCCAGCAGCTTAGCAGTTGACAGCTACCCCTACGAGCAGTACTTC CASSLAVDSYPYEQYF
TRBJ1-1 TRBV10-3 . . TGTGCCATCAGTGAGTCCCCAGGGGCGAACACTGAAGCTTTCTTT CAISESPGANTEAFF
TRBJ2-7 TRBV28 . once TGTGCCAGCAGTGATGGACATAGCTCCTACGAGCAGTACTTC CASSDGHSSYEQYF
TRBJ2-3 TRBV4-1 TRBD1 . TGCGCCAGCAGCCAGGCTAGACAGGGGGGGACAGATACGCAGTATTTT CASSQARQGGTDTQYF
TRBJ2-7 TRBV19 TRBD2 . TGTGCCAGTAGTACGGGAGGGGTCTCCTACGAGCAGTACTTC CASSTGGVSYEQYF
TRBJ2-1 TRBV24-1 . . TGTGCCACCAGTGATACCCAGCTGAGGTCGAATGAGCAGTTCTTC CATSDTQLRSNEQFF
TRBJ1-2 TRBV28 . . TGTGCCAGCAGTCCCAGAGCAGGGTTATACTATGGCTACACCTTC CASSPRAGLYYGYTF
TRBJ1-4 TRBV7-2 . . TGTGCCAGCAGCCCCCGTCTAACTAATGAAAAACTGTTTTTT CASSPRLTNEKLFF
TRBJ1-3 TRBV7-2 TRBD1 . TGTGCCAGCAGCTCCGGAAGAACAGGGGTCGGAAACACCATATATTTT CASSSGRTGVGNTIYF
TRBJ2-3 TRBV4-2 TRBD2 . TGTGCCAGCAGCCTAAGGACTAGCGGGTCCACAGATACGCAGTATTTT CASSLRTSGSTDTQYF
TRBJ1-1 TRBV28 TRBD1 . TGTGCCAGCAGAAAACAAGGGGGCAAGACTGAAGCTTTCTTT CASRKQGGKTEAFF
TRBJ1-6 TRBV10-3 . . TGTGCCAACCGCCCCGAGGGCGCGAGGGATTCACCCCTCCACTTT CANRPEGARDSPLHF
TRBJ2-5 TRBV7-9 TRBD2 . TGTGCCAGCAGCCCTCGGGGAGCGGGGGGGCTGGAGACCCAGTACTTC CASSPRGAGGLETQYF
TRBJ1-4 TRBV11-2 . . TGTGCCAGCAGCCCCTCAGGGGTAGAAGAAAAACTGTTTTTT CASSPSGVEEKLFF
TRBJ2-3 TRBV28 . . TGTGCCAGCAACTTTCCTAGCCGCACAGATACGCAGTATTTT CASNFPSRTDTQYF
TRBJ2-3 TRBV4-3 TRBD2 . TGCGCCAGCAGCCAACATCTAGCGGGGGCCACAGATACGCAGTATTTT CASSQHLAGATDTQYF
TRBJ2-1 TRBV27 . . TGTGCCAGCAGTTTCCTACCCGGGACTGCTGACAATGAGCAGTTCTTC CASSFLPGTADNEQFF
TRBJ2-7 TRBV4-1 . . TGCGCCAGCAGCCAAGGTCGTTCTTACGAGCAGTACTTC CASSQGRSYEQYF
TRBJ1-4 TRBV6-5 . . TGTGCCAGCAGTTACCCAGGTGAAAAACTGTTTTTT CASSYPGEKLFF
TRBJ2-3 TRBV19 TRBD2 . TGTGCCAGTAGTGAGCGGGGGGGCCCGGATACGCAGTATTTT CASSERGGPDTQYF
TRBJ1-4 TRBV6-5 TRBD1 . TGTGCCAGCAGTTTAACAGGGGCTGAAAAACTGTTTTTT CASSLTGAEKLFF
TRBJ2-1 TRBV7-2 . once TGTGCCAGCAGCTTCGTCGGTGAGCAGTTCTTC CASSFVGEQFF
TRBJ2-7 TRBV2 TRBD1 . TGTGCCAGCAGTCAGGGACAGACCAGTGAGCAGTACTTC CASSQGQTSEQYF
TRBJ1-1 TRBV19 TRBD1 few TGTGCCAGTACTAGACAGGGAGCGAACACTGAAGCTTTCTTT CASTRQGANTEAFF
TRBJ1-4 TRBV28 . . TGTGCCAGCTTTGAGAGGGGGAAGGAAAAACTGTTTTTT CASFERGKEKLFF
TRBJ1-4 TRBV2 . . TGTGCCAGCAGTGACGGGGCGGGAGGTGAAAAACTGTTTTTT CASSDGAGGEKLFF
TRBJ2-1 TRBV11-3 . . TGTGCCAGCAGCTTAGCGGGCAATGAGCAGTTCTTC CASSLAGNEQFF
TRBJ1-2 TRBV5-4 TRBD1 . TGTGCCAGCAGCTTGTTACAGGGGGCTGCTGGGTATGGCTACACCTTC CASSLLQGAAGYGYTF
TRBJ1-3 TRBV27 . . TGTGCCAGCAGCCCTTATACGGGGGCTGGAAACACCATATATTTT CASSPYTGAGNTIYF
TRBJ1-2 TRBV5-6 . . TGTGCCAGCAGCTTACGAGGACATCTCCTAAACTATGGCTACACCTTC CASSLRGHLLNYGYTF
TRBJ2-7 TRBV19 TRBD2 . TGTGCCAGTAGTATAGCCGGCAGCGGGAGTGGTTACGAGCAGTACTTC CASSIAGSGSGYEQYF
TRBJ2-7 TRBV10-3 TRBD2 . TGTGCCATCAGTGACACGGGACTAATCTCCTACGAGCAGTACTTC CAISDTGLISYEQYF
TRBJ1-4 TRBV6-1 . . TGTGCCAGCAGTGACGGTGCAACTAATGAAAAACTGTTTTTT CASSDGATNEKLFF
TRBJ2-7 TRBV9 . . TGTGCCAGCAGCGCCGACCCCAGGGGACCCACTCAGTCCGAGCAGTACTTC CASSADPRGPTQSEQYF
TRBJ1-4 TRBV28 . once TGTGCCAGCAGTTTCGTAGCTTTGAGAAGATCTACTGCAACTAATGAAAAACTGTTTTTT CASSFVALRRSTATNEKLFF
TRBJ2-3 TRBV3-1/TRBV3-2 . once TGTGCCAGCAGCCACCCCGCCGGGAGCGGGAGCACAGATACGCAGTATTTT CASSHPAGSGSTDTQYF
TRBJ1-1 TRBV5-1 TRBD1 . TGCGCCAGCAGCTTGGAAAGGACAGGATACCCTGAAGCTTTCTTT CASSLERTGYPEAFF
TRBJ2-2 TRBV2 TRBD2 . TGTGCCAGCTCAGTCGGGGGGAAGGGCGGGGAGCTGTTTTTT CASSVGGKGGELFF
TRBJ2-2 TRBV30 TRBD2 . TGTGCCTGGAGTCGTCCCGGGACTAGCGGCACCGGGGAGCTGTTTTTT CAWSRPGTSGTGELFF